This TCR beta chain was retrieved from a study of blood T cell repertoires in COVID-19. The V and J ends lost 4 bases and 2 bases, in that order; junction bases with no gene match: 4. Germline lookup yields CDR1 SGHTA and CDR2 FQGNSA. This CDR3 region has 15 residues. Methods used by the authors: Reference gene primer amplification gave nucleated cell count estimates. Measured with immunoSEQ multiplex PCR; TCRdb has only the in-frame clones, and not every one. That table supplies the V and J calls and clone size; D and trimming were determined from the DNA. The sample lists over 200,000 clones; 70% to 90% were seen once. Recovered status in Cohort 3 required two negative PCRs, clearance, or symptom resolution.

The chain recombines TRBV7-2 with TRBJ2-3; 9 positions match TRBD2. The source of this sequence is a young man who had recovered from COVID-19. The sample was PBMCs or T cells enriched from blood (not recorded which). CDR3 DNA sequence: TGTGCCAGCAGCTACCCTAGCGGGACCACAGATACGCAGTATTTT. Protein sequence: CASSYPSGTTDTQYF.